Sequencing of this TCR beta chain was carried out in a study of control samples from healthy donors and cancer patients. TCRdb keeps only in-frame clones here, not all; method: immunoSEQ multiplex PCR. The profile shows 160,000 or so clones, roughly 95% of them singletons. The ends lost 3 bases at V and 12 bases at J; junction bases unmatched: 21. This CDR3 comprises 18 residues. Germline lookup yields CDR1 SGDLS and CDR2 YYNGEE. The receptor comes from a woman aged 25-40 years in good health. The sample was blood. The V call is TRBV9, the J call TRBJ2-1; 10 bases fit TRBD2. The CDR3 sequence is CASSAFPSLAGAPPWQFF. CDR3 DNA sequence: TGTGCCAGCAGCGCCTTCCCCTCCCTAGCGGGGGCCCCACCGTGGCAGTTCTTC.